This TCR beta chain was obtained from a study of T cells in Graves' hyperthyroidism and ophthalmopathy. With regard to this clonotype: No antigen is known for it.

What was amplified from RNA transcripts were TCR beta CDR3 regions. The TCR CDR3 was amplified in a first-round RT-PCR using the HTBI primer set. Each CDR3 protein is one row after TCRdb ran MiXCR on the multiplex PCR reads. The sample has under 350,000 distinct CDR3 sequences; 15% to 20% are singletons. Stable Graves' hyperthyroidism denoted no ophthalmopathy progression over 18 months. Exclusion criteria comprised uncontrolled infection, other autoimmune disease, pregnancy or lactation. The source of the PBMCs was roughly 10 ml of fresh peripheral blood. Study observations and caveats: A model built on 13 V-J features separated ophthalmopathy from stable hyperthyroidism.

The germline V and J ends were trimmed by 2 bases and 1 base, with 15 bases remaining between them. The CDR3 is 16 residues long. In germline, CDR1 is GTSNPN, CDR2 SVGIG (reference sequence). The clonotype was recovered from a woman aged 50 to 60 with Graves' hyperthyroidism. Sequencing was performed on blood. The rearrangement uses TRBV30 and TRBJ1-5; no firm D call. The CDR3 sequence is CAWSYGLAGSNQPQHF. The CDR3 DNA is TGTGCCTGGAGTTACGGACTAGCGGGGAGCAATCAGCCCCAGCATTTT.